Below are 7 T cell receptor beta chains sequenced from a single sample in a study of blood T cell repertoires in COVID-19. Assay used: immunoSEQ multiplex PCR; TCRdb lists only in-frame clones, some missing. This table holds around 150,000 clones, approximately 78% found once. Specimen: peripheral blood. These receptors all stem from a man aged 55 to 69 who had recovered from COVID-19.

This clone was recorded once. This chain links TRBV27 with TRBJ2-1; 11 bases align to TRBD2. CDR1 is MNHEY and CDR2 is SMNVEV in the germline V gene (reference sequence). V was pared by 5 bases and J by 5 bases, with 17 bases of the junction left unmatched. The CDR3 loop spans 19 amino acids. The CDR3 loop is CASSTPTSGITPGDNEQFF. CDR3 nucleotides: TGTGCCAGCAGTACTCCGACTAGCGGGATTACCCCCGGGGACAATGAGCAGTTCTTC.

The J gene is TRBJ1-1, the V gene TRBV28; TRBD1 might be the D (6 bases). This CDR3 contains 14 residues. Trimming took off 5 bases at V and 0 bases at J, with 10 bases between the two ends. CDR1 MDHEN and CDR2 SYDVKM come from the germline V gene. DNA of the CDR3: TGTGCCAGCAGTCCGGGACACCTGAACACTGAAGCTTTCTTT. This translates into CASSPGHLNTEAFF.

The V and J genes are TRBV28 and TRBJ1-5; no reliable D call. The CDR3 runs to 12 residues. The V gene lost 7 bases and the J gene lost 4 bases, with 8 bases spanning the gap. Looked up from germline, CDR1 is MDHEN and CDR2 is SYDVKM. CDR3 coding DNA: TGTGCCAGCAAGAGGATTAATCAGCCCCAGCATTTT. Amino acids: CASKRINQPQHF.

This clone was detected a few times. V usage is TRBV7-2 and J usage is TRBJ2-4; tentatively, D is TRBD2 (7 bases). Trimming took off 4 bases at V and 3 bases at J, with 25 bases between the two ends. CDR1 is SGHTA, CDR2 FQGNSA, per germline. The CDR3 length is 19 residues. The CDR3 region has the DNA TGTGCCAGCAGCTCGCCGTACGGGGGGACACCTTTCGGCAAAAACATTCAGTACTTC. This codes for CASSSPYGGTPFGKNIQYF.

The chain has TRBV24-1 and TRBJ2-1; D possibly corresponds to TRBD2 (5 bases). Trimming left V 9 bases short and J 2 bases short, with 7 bases between. Germline CDR1 KGHDR, CDR2 SFDVKD. The CDR3 covers 12 residues. Here the CDR3 reads CATGGPYNEQFF. The CDR3 DNA sequence: TGTGCCACCGGAGGCCCCTACAATGAGCAGTTCTTC.

CDR3 DNA: TGTGCCATCAGTGACCGGGCAGGGGAAGGGGCCCAGCATTTT. Translating gives CAISDRAGEGAQHF. The rearrangement joins TRBV10-3 to TRBJ1-5, with D perhaps TRBD1 (6 bases). The CDR3 loop spans 14 amino acids. Trimming removed 3 bases from V and 11 bases from J, with 17 bases in between. CDR1 is ENHRY, CDR2 SYGVKD, per germline.

V and J are TRBV5-1 and TRBJ2-2, with a tentative D call TRBD1 (6 bases). CDR3 length: 13 residues. Looked up from germline, CDR1 is SGHRS and CDR2 is YFSETQ. Trimming took 6 bases from V and 6 from J, leaving 12 bases between them. Written as DNA, the CDR3 is TGCGCCAGCAATTTACAGGGTTCCGGGGAGCTGTTTTTT. The encoded protein is CASNLQGSGELFF.